This entry lists 6 T cell receptor beta chains sequenced from one sample in a study of T cells in Graves' hyperthyroidism and ophthalmopathy. There were TCR beta CDR3 regions amplified from RNA transcripts. The HTBI primer set served for first-round RT-PCR of the TCR CDR3. TCRdb redid the calling of the multiplex PCR reads with MiXCR, one entry per CDR3 protein. The sample contains over 300,000 distinct CDR3 sequences, roughly 13% of which appear only once. Sequencing was carried out using blood. The receptors were gathered from a woman in her 40s with Graves' ophthalmopathy.

This clonotype was found many times. A read error may produce the germline difference seen at one junction end. The genes are TRBV7-7 and TRBJ2-2; possible D gene TRBD2, 5 bases. Germline CDR1 is SSHAT and CDR2 is FNYEAQ (reference sequence). The CDR3 loop spans 14 amino acids. DNA of the CDR3: TGTGCTAGCAGCAGGACTGCGAACACCGGGGAGCTGTTTTTT. This gives the protein CASSRTANTGELFF.

This clonotype was counted many times. The V gene is TRBV7-9, the J gene TRBJ2-1; D is ambiguous. The V gene lost 0 bases and the J gene lost 8 bases, with 8 bases spanning the gap. Germline CDR1 and CDR2: SEHNR and FQNEAQ (reference sequence). CDR3 length: 13 amino acids. The CDR3 here is CASSLAGFHEQFF. In DNA form, the CDR3 reads TGTGCCAGCAGCTTAGCAGGGTTCCATGAGCAGTTCTTC.

The CDR3 protein is CASGRGGIYEQYF. CDR3 nucleotides: TGCGCCAGCGGGAGAGGGGGGATCTACGAGCAGTACTTC. V usage is TRBV5-1 and J usage is TRBJ2-7; D could derive from TRBD1 or TRBD2 (6 bases each). Trimming shortened V by 7 bases and J by 3 bases, and 14 bases separated the two germline ends. This CDR3 has 13 amino acids. Germline V gene sequence: CDR1 SGHRS, CDR2 YFSETQ. Looking up the rest from reference TRBV5-1 and TRBJ2-7 gives the full variable domain: KAGVTQTPRYLIKTRGQQVTLSCSPISGHRSVSWYQQTPGQGLQFLFEYFSETQRNKGNFPGRFSGRQFSNSRSEMNVSTLELGDSALYLCASGRGGIYEQYFGPGTRLTVT.

There are many counts of this clonotype. The genes are TRBV20-1 and TRBJ1-1; D might be TRBD1 (5 bases). Germline CDR1 is DFQATT and CDR2 is SNEGSKA (reference sequence). The CDR3 length is 16 residues. Trimming shortened V by 3 bases and J by 1 base, and 18 bases separated the two germline ends. CDR3 sequence (DNA): TGCAGTGCTAGGCCCGGACACGCTGGACAGAACACTGAAGCTTTCTTT. Residues: CSARPGHAGQNTEAFF.

This clonotype was picked up many times. The V call is TRBV2, the J call TRBJ1-1, with 7 bases lining up with TRBD1. The CDR3 length is 15 residues. Looked up from germline, CDR1 is SNHLY and CDR2 is FYNNEI. The trim removed 4 bases at V and 1 base at J, leaving 6 bases unmatched. The CDR3 here is CASSVPGQKNTEAFF. The CDR3 coding sequence is TGTGCCAGCAGTGTCCCGGGACAGAAGAACACTGAAGCTTTCTTT.

This clonotype was seen a handful of times. CDR3 region: CASSFFAQGANNSPLHF. In nucleotides, the CDR3 is TGTGCCAGCAGCTTCTTCGCACAGGGGGCGAATAATTCACCCCTCCACTTT. The rearrangement joins TRBV5-6 to TRBJ1-6; 9 nucleotides line up with TRBD1. The CDR3 has 17 amino acids. Trimming cost V 2 bases and J 5 bases; bases outside gene matches: 8. Per germline, CDR1 SGHDT and CDR2 YYEEEE.